The T cell receptor (beta chain) described here comes from a study of shared clonotypes between healthy human individuals (TCRdb year 2020). About the study as a whole: The cohort comprised a couple of women and a few men aged 18 to 49 years. To increase sequencing depth and limit assay-specific biases, different laboratories used diverse techniques to prepare libraries and sequence TCR repertoires. Per donor, leukapheresis produced somewhere between about 0.85 and 10 billion PBMCs. For each donor, CD4 naive and CD4 memory were each given three plates, CD8 naive was given two plates, and CD8 memory was given one plate. Blood TCR repertoires of about 5 healthy adults were deeply sequenced to estimate repertoire size and the extent of clonotype sharing between individuals.

This clone was detected once. The antigen it recognizes is unknown. Qualities for individual bases were not recorded, and no much larger clone is one base off. CDR1 is given as MNHEY and CDR2 as SVGAGI, both from the germline V gene. Counted from cysteine to phenylalanine, this CDR3 has 16 amino acids. CDR3 DNA is the only sequence kept; it has 48 bases, read in frame from the first base. Cut back by 4 bases and 6 bases, the V and J ends lie 19 bases apart. Healthy HIV-negative adults with no recently reported acute infections or vaccinations were included as donors. Every donor was a Caucasian adult residing in Nashville, Tennessee, USA. CD4+ T cells were enriched through magnetic negative selection, after which naive cells were positively selected on CD45RA and the remaining negative fraction served as the memory subset. Blood was obtained by leukapheresis, after which PBMCs were separated by Ficoll-Histopaque density gradient centrifugation and cryopreserved in liquid nitrogen vapor phase. Analytical flow cytometry was used to check the purity and quantity of every magnetically sorted T cell population. Each sorted fraction had its genomic DNA isolated and then quantified by UV absorbance on a Nanodrop 2000c.

Overall results and qualifications from the work: Incomplete sequencing was indicated by rarefaction of sorted-subset datasets, despite the large sequencing depth. Across a handful of donors, roughly 5.4% of naive CD4, around 3.3% of naive CD8, 2.3% of memory CD4, and approximately 0.4% of memory CD8 clonotypes were shared. Compared with non-shared clonotypes, clonotypes shared by all four sorted-subset donors had higher generation probabilities. The small number of donors limited the genetic and exposure-history diversity represented. Sampling was limited to blood, and TCR repertoires in tissue likely differ from TCR repertoires in blood. Larger estimated clonotype richness was generally found for naive subsets than for memory subsets. Pairwise subsampling led to the expectation that sequencing depth would affect the degree of clonotype sharing among donors.

Using the deep immunoSEQ assay, multiplex PCR amplified TCR CDR3 regions from genomic DNA. For each cell subset, the extracted genomic DNA was distributed evenly across all wells of several immunoSEQ 96-well plates, and each plate served as one replicate. For sorted subsets, each replicate PCR was loaded with 200 to 250 ng genomic DNA, equivalent to 30,000 or so T cell genomes. Purified libraries were measured with a Qubit 3.0 fluorometer, size-checked on a Bioanalyzer 2100, and measured again with the KAPA Library Quantification kit. Every immunoSEQ 96-well plate was sequenced on a dedicated single-read 150-cycle Illumina NextSeq 550 flow cell. Turning to the authors' computational methods: Because the immunoSEQ output included only junctional sequences and no quality scores, the filtering could not be the same as the filtering used for full-length reads. Sequences were annotated with PyIR, a Python wrapper for IgBLAST v1.9, and V/J genes and CDR3 were assigned using IMGT germline references. Any read was removed if the V/J assignment was weak (E-value above 1e-6), the CDR3 was missing, or the read contained stop codons, out-of-frame junctions, or ambiguous translated residues. V3J clonotypes were defined as sequences sharing the same inferred V gene, J gene, and CDR3 amino acid sequence. The percentage overlap between two repertoires was calculated by dividing the number of shared unique clonotypes by the size of the smaller repertoire. Richness of each repertoire was evaluated using RTK rarefaction, the Chao1 estimator, and Recon v2.1 estimates of unobserved clonotypes. OLGA was used to compute generation probabilities for all TCRbeta clonotypes that the gDNA method yielded from a handful of donors. TCRdb re-hosts the immuneACCESS table, in-frame sequences only. Its copies lack some clones; in the studies checked, an unresolved V gene accounts for under half of them, and the cause for the rest is not known. D and trimming were read from the DNA, whereas the V and J calls and clone size are those reported in that table. The sample includes some 2,100,000 clones, with around 95% observed a single time. In total, the top ten clones hold around 0.13% of the sample.

The sequenced material came from naive CD4+ T cells sorted from blood. Sample cell subset or site, as interpreted from the label and publication: CD45RA+ positively selected. The chain is made from TRBV6-5 and TRBJ1-5; the D gene cannot be resolved reliably. The sequence derives from a man younger than 35 in good health. DNA sequence: TGTGCCAGCAGTTCATCCTTTCCCAACGGTGGTCAGCCCCAGCATTTT. The resulting protein is CASSSSFPNGGQPQHF.